The clone carrying this TCR beta chain has more than one count but fewer than ten. The antigen remains undetermined. These data originate in a study of graft-versus-host responses after intestinal transplantation. Study-level background: Those transplanted obtained multivisceral, liver-intestinal, or isolated intestinal grafts. Following induction with anti-thymocyte globulin, all recipients were given tacrolimus and steroids for about 3 years. The study, taken as a whole, reports: Ileal or blood samples showed some GvH clones first, and such clones were also found in recipient marrow.

Sequencing was performed with immunoSEQ multiplex PCR; in TCRdb, only in-frame clones are kept and a portion is missing. The table includes around 100,000 clones, more than 75% detected once. CDR3 length: 15 residues. The germline CDR1 and CDR2 sequences are LGHNT and FRNRAP. The junction had 6 bases not matched to a gene; V was cut back by 4 bases and J by 0 bases. This specimen was unstimulated CD4+ T cells sorted from spleen or lymph node cells, taken before intestinal transplant. The chain carries TRBV12-5 and TRBJ2-7; 7 bases agree with TRBD2. The TCR originated in a human donor who received an intestinal transplant. Here the CDR3 reads CASGSYSGYSYEQYF. The CDR3 DNA reads TGTGCTAGTGGTTCCTATAGCGGGTACTCCTACGAGCAGTACTTC.